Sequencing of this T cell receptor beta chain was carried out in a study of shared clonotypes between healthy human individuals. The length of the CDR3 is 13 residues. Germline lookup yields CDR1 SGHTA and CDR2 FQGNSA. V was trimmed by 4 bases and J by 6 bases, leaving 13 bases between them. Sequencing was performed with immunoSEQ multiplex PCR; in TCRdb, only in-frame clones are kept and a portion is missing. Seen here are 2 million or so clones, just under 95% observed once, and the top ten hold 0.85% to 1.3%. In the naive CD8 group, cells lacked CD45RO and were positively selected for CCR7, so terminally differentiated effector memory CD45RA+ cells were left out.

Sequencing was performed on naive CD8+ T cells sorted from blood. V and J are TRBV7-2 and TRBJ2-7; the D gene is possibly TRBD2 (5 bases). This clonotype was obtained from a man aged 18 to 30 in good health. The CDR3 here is CASSSSGLREQYF. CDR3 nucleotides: TGTGCCAGCAGCTCGAGTGGACTGCGCGAGCAGTACTTC.